The clone carrying this T cell receptor (beta chain) was detected only a few times. Antigen: not known. It may be a read error: a sequence one base away is much more abundant. Samples came from axillary lymph nodes draining the breast cancer. The data stem from a study of breast tumors, draining lymph nodes, adjacent tissues. TCRdb reprocessed the multiplex PCR reads via MiXCR and lists one record per CDR3 protein. The table lists about 230,000 distinct CDR3 sequences, approximately 29% of them singletons, with approximately 1.4% in the top ten. CDR3 size: 14 residues. Germline CDR1 DFQATT, CDR2 SNEGSKA (reference sequence). Findings and caveats of the study: The data were judged consistent with most tumor T cells coming from lymph node and expanding in tumor. Luminal-like breast cancer showed significantly greater tumor-nontumor repertoire similarity than basal-like breast cancer did. Tumor repertoires ranked between lymph nodes and nontumor tissue in diversity, with V and J gene preferences.

This sequence joins TRBV20-1 and TRBJ2-1, with D possibly being TRBD2 (6 bases). The specimen was axillary lymph node tissue. This sequence was found in a female donor with breast cancer. Some clones in this sample may be carry-over from other donors' samples. CDR3 sequence: CSASQRARYTEQFF. In nucleotides, the CDR3 is TGCAGTGCTAGCCAGCGGGCGCGTTACACTGAGCAGTTCTTC.